The present entry profiles one T cell receptor beta chain with its context. The antigen is undetermined. The sample belongs to a study of T cell repertoires in cytomegalovirus infection. As for the study in general: Indications came from public TCR beta signatures; they pointed to CMV infection and to a matching HLA type.

Study-wide results and caveats: HLA-C-restricted TCR beta clonotypes specific for CMV led the ex vivo response. Carriage of CMV together with the relevant HLA was identifiable through cumulative public TCR beta family frequency.

Per the germline V gene, CDR1 is SNHLY and CDR2 is FYNNEI. Deletions cut 3 bases from V and 2 bases from J, with 10 bases between. CDR3 length: 14 amino acids. TCRdb analysed the reads with MiXCR anew, one entry per CDR3 protein. The sample records some 920,000 distinct CDR3 sequences, less than 35% being singletons. This clonotype was sampled from a human donor in good health (CMV status not recorded). Some clones in this sample may be carry-over from other donors' samples. Sequenced here: cultured CD8+ T cells from PBMCs, sampled from culture after CMV antigen stimulation. The chain is built from TRBV2 and TRBJ1-2; D is ambiguous. CDR3 DNA: TGTGCCAGCAGTGACGAAACATTCAACTATGGCTACACCTTC. It specifies CASSDETFNYGYTF.